This passage covers 15 T cell receptor beta chains from one sample sequenced in a study of blood T cell repertoires in COVID-19. Sequenced by immunoSEQ multiplex PCR; TCRdb stores in-frame clones only, minus some. The sample includes 130,000 or so clones, around 89% of them seen just once. The sample consisted of peripheral blood. The receptor source for this set is a man between 45 and 60 years old with acute or convalescent COVID-19.

This clone was seen only once. The chain combines TRBV3-1 (or the pseudogene TRBV3-2) with TRBJ1-2, with 9 bases identical to TRBD1. Germline lookup yields CDR1 LGHDT and CDR2 YNNKEL (reference sequence). V trimming: 2 bases; J trimming: 3 bases; junction bases outside the gene matches: 1. This CDR3 has 14 amino acids. CDR3 residues: CASSQRDRDYGYTF. The CDR3, as DNA: TGTGCCAGCAGCCAACGGGACAGGGACTATGGCTACACCTTC.

This sequence joins TRBV24-1 and TRBJ2-1, with TRBD2 matching 10 bases. Losses at the gene ends were 3 bases for V and 9 bases for J; bases not matched to a gene: 7. CDR1 KGHDR and CDR2 SFDVKD come from the germline V gene. CDR3 size: 15 residues. Here the CDR3 DNA reads TGTGCCACCAGTGATCCGAGCGGGAGGGCCGGTGAGCAGTTCTTC. The encoded protein is CATSDPSGRAGEQFF.

The chain is built from TRBV5-1 and TRBJ1-1; no reliable D call. The CDR3 consists of 15 residues. Trimming shortened V by 0 bases and J by 0 bases, and 9 bases separated the two germline ends. Germline loops: CDR1 SGHRS, CDR2 YFSETQ. The CDR3 DNA reads TGCGCCAGCAGCTTGGTAACAGCCCTGAACACTGAAGCTTTCTTT. Translation gives CASSLVTALNTEAFF.

The chain is built from TRBV6-6 and TRBJ1-2; a possible D gene is TRBD1 (5 bases). The length of the CDR3 is 12 residues. CDR1 and CDR2 from the germline V gene are MNHNY and SVGAGI (reference sequence). The V gene lost 8 bases and the J gene lost 2 bases, with 9 bases spanning the gap. The CDR3 DNA follows: TGTGCCAGCCTGGCAGGGAACTATGGCTACACCTTC. As protein: CASLAGNYGYTF.

The V gene is TRBV28, the J gene TRBJ2-7; D is perhaps TRBD1 (6 bases). CDR3 length: 12 residues. V shed 5 bases and J shed 6 bases, with 11 bases lying between them. Germline CDR1 MDHEN, CDR2 SYDVKM. The CDR3 protein is CASSTQGPEQYF. The CDR3 nucleotides read TGTGCCAGCAGTACTCAGGGGCCCGAGCAGTACTTC.

The chain uses TRBV2 and TRBJ1-5; D may be TRBD1 (6 bases). Germline CDR1 reads SNHLY; CDR2 reads FYNNEI. The V gene lost 7 bases and the J gene lost 6 bases, with 19 bases spanning the gap. This CDR3 has 15 residues. The CDR3 DNA reads TGTGCCAGCACCGCGGACAGTCTCCGCAGTCAGCCCCAGCATTTT. Residues: CASTADSLRSQPQHF. Drawing the rest from reference TRBV2 and TRBJ1-5, the complete variable domain is EPEVTQTPSHQVTQMGQEVILRCVPISNHLYFYWYRQILGQKVEFLVSFYNNEISEKSEIFDDQFSVERPDGSNFTLKIRSTKLEDSAMYFCASTADSLRSQPQHFGDGTRLSIL.

The gene calls are TRBV5-6 and TRBJ2-7, with D hard to call. V was cut by 6 bases and J by 3 bases, with 19 bases left in between. Germline V gene data show CDR1 as SGHDT and CDR2 as YYEEEE. The CDR3 covers 15 residues. The CDR3 protein is CASTSTWRIDYEQYF. CDR3 coding DNA: TGTGCCAGCACTTCGACCTGGCGGATAGACTACGAGCAGTACTTC.

V is TRBV7-9 and J is TRBJ1-5, with D possibly matching TRBD1 (5 bases). V was pared by 5 bases and J by 9 bases, with 14 bases between. CDR3 length: 13 residues. Germline-derived CDR1 and CDR2 are SEHNR and FQNEAQ (reference sequence). CDR3 bases: TGTGCCAGCAGCCACGACAGCAAGGGGCCCCAGCATTTT. Translated, it gives CASSHDSKGPQHF.

The J gene is TRBJ1-1, the V gene TRBV5-4, with a tentative D call TRBD1 (5 bases). Germline-derived CDR1 and CDR2 are SGHNT and YYREEE (reference sequence). CDR3 length equals 14 residues. V was trimmed by 0 bases and J by 2 bases, leaving 8 bases between them. CDR3 DNA: TGTGCCAGCAGCTTGGGGGGCCGAAACACTGAAGCTTTCTTT. It is translated as CASSLGGRNTEAFF.

The chain joins TRBV7-3 to TRBJ1-1; 9 bases agree with TRBD1. V gave up 5 bases and J gave up 4 bases; unmatched junction bases: 8. Germline V gene lookup returns CDR1 SGHTA and CDR2 FQGTGA. The CDR3 runs 15 residues. The CDR3 bases are TGTGCCAGCAGCGGGGGACAGGGCGTGAGCACTGAAGCTTTCTTT. Residues: CASSGGQGVSTEAFF.

The chain uses TRBV2 and TRBJ1-2; TRBD1 agrees at 7 bases. Germline V gene sequence: CDR1 SNHLY, CDR2 FYNNEI. There are 13 residues in the CDR3. J lost 7 bases, V lost 4 bases, and 6 bases had no gene match. The CDR3 DNA reads TGTGCCAGCAGTGGACAGGGCTATAGTGGCTACACCTTC. Translated: CASSGQGYSGYTF.

The gene calls are TRBV14 and TRBJ1-2; D is possibly TRBD1 (5 bases). V was cut by 3 bases and J by 8 bases, with 19 bases left in between. Germline V lookup: CDR1 SGHDN, CDR2 FVKESK. This CDR3 has 15 residues. CDR3 sequence: CASSQVGTWGEGYTF. In nucleotides, the CDR3 is TGTGCCAGCAGCCAGGTCGGGACCTGGGGGGAAGGCTACACCTTC.

The chain couples TRBV2 to TRBJ1-5; D is undetermined. Germline lookup yields CDR1 SNHLY and CDR2 FYNNEI. Trimming removed 2 bases from V and 7 bases from J, with 6 bases in between. The CDR3 spans 12 residues. CDR3 region: CASSESTQPQHF. The CDR3, as DNA: TGTGCCAGCAGTGAATCTACCCAGCCCCAGCATTTT.

This chain connects TRBV28 to TRBJ1-5, with 7 nucleotides matching TRBD1. Germline assignment: CDR1 MDHEN and CDR2 SYDVKM. The J segment lost 2 bases and the V segment lost 6 bases, leaving 4 bases of the junction unmatched. This CDR3 has 14 residues. The CDR3 nucleotides read TGTGCCAGCAGCCAGACAGGGCGCAATCAGCCCCAGCATTTT. As protein: CASSQTGRNQPQHF.

The chain employs TRBV19 and TRBJ1-6, with 8 bases identical to TRBD1. The junction had 8 bases not matched to a gene; V was cut back by 6 bases and J by 1 base. Germline assignment: CDR1 LNHDA and CDR2 SQIVND (reference sequence). The CDR3 has 17 residues. CDR3: CASRSGTGASYNSPLHF. The CDR3 DNA follows: TGTGCCAGTAGATCCGGGACAGGAGCATCCTATAATTCACCCCTCCACTTT.